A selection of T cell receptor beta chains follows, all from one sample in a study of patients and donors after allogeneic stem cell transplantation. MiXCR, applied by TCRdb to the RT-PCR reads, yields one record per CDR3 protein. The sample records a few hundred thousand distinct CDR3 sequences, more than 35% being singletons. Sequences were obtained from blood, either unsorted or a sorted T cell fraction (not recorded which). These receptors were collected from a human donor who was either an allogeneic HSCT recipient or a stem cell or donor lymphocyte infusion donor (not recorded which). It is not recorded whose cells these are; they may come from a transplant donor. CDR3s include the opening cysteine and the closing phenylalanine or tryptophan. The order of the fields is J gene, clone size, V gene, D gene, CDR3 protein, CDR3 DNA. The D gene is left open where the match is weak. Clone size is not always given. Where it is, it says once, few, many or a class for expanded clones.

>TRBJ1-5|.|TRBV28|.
CASKQAYQPQHF
TGTGCCAGTAAACAGGCGTATCAGCCCCAGCATTTT
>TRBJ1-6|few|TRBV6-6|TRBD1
CASSNNGQGATGSPLHF
TGTGCCAGCAGTAATAATGGACAGGGGGCCACCGGTTCACCCCTCCACTTT
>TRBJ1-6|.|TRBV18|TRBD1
CASSPVALQGDSPLHF
TGTGCCAGCTCACCAGTTGCACTACAGGGGGATTCACCCCTCCACTTT
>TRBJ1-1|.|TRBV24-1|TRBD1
CATSATDRVTEAFF
TGTGCCACCAGTGCCACGGACAGGGTCACTGAAGCTTTCTTT
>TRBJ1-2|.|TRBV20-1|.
CSAYDAPLYTF
TGCAGTGCTTACGACGCTCCCCTTTACACCTTC
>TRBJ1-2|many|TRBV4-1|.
CASSQVLATTGYGYTF
TGCGCCAGCAGCCAAGTGCTGGCAACAACGGGCTATGGCTACACCTTC
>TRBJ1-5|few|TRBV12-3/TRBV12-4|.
CASSLSHSNQPQHF
TGTGCCAGCAGTTTATCCCACAGCAATCAGCCCCAGCATTTT
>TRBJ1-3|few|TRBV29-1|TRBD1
CSGWDSNSGNTIYF
TGCAGCGGATGGGACAGTAACTCTGGAAACACCATATATTTT
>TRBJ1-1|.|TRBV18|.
CASSPSGKNTEAFF
TGTGCCAGCTCACCCTCGGGGAAGAACACTGAAGCTTTCTTT
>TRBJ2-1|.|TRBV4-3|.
CASSQDRSEARDEQFF
TGCGCCAGCAGCCAAGATCGATCGGAGGCCCGTGATGAGCAGTTCTTC